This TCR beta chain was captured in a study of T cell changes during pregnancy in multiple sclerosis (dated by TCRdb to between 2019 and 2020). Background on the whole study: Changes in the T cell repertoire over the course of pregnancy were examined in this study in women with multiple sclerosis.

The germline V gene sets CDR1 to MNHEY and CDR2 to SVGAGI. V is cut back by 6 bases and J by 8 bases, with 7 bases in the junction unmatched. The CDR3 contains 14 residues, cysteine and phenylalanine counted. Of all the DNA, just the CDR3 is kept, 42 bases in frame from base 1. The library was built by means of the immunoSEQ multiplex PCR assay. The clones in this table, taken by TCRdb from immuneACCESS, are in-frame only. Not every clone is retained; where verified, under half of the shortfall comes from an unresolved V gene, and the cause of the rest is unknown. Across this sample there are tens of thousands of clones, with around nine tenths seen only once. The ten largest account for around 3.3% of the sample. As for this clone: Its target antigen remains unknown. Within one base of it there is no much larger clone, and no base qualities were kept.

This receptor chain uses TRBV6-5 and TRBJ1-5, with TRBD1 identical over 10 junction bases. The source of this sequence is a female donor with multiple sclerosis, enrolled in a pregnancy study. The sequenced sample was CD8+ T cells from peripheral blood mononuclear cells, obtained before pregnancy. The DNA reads TGTGCCAGCAGGCGACAGGGGGCACGGGAGCCCCAGCATTTT. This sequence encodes CASRRQGAREPQHF.